Below, 11 T cell receptor beta chains from the same sample are listed, as sequenced in a study of cytomegalovirus exposure and HLA in healthy donors. The primer mix had 60 Vbeta and 13 Jbeta primers. Sequencing was performed with immunoSEQ multiplex PCR; in TCRdb, only in-frame clones are kept and a portion is missing. The sample lists 180,000 or so clones, more than 65% seen once, with roughly 2.7% in the top ten. Input material: PBMCs. Receptors originate from a female donor in good health and CMV-seronegative.

The rearrangement uses TRBV5-6 and TRBJ2-7; 12 nucleotides agree with TRBD2. This CDR3 is 17 amino acids long. CDR1 SGHDT and CDR2 YYEEEE come from the germline V gene. The trim removed 0 bases at V and 2 bases at J, leaving 6 bases unmatched. The CDR3 here is CASSLGLRTSGAYEQYF. In nucleotides, the CDR3 is TGTGCCAGCAGCTTGGGGTTAAGGACTAGCGGGGCCTACGAGCAGTACTTC.

This clone came up a few times. The J gene is TRBJ1-4, the V gene TRBV28, with D perhaps TRBD1 (5 bases). The CDR3 is made up of 15 amino acids. Trimming shortened V by 6 bases and J by 3 bases, and 14 bases separated the two germline ends. Germline CDR1 is MDHEN and CDR2 is SYDVKM. The CDR3 region is CASSPSGSANEKLFF. The CDR3 coding sequence is TGTGCCAGCAGCCCCTCAGGGTCAGCTAATGAAAAACTGTTTTTT.

This chain links TRBV27 with TRBJ2-3, with TRBD2 identical over 15 bases. This CDR3 is built from 21 residues. Trimming removed 4 bases from V and 3 bases from J; junction bases left unmatched: 17. Looked up from germline, CDR1 is MNHEY and CDR2 is SMNVEV (reference sequence). The CDR3 loop reads CASSSLFGLAGGPSRTDTQYF. The CDR3 bases are TGTGCCAGCAGTTCGCTTTTCGGACTAGCGGGAGGGCCAAGTAGAACAGATACGCAGTATTTT.

This chain links TRBV19 with TRBJ2-3, with 8 bases lining up with TRBD1. Germline V lookup: CDR1 LNHDA, CDR2 SQIVND (reference sequence). Trimming at V came to 6 bases and at J to 3 bases, leaving 8 bases not matched to a gene. The CDR3 sequence is 15 residues long. CDR3 amino acids: CASRTTGARTDTQYF. Here the CDR3 DNA reads TGTGCCAGTAGAACGACAGGGGCTAGGACAGATACGCAGTATTTT. Full variable domain (missing parts from reference TRBV19 and TRBJ2-3): DGGITQSPKYLFRKEGQNVTLSCEQNLNHDAMYWYRQDPGQGLRLIYYSQIVNDFQKGDIAEGYSVSREKKESFPLTVTSAQKNPTAFYLCASRTTGARTDTQYFGPGTRLTVL.

This rearrangement joins TRBV7-9 to TRBJ2-7; 7 bases align to TRBD1. CDR1 is SEHNR, CDR2 FQNEAQ, per germline (reference sequence). V was pared by 3 bases and J by 0 bases, with 11 bases of the junction left unmatched. CDR3 length equals 17 residues. CDR3 amino acids: CASSLTMRTGVSYEQYF. The CDR3 DNA is TGTGCCAGCAGCTTGACTATGAGGACAGGCGTCTCCTACGAGCAGTACTTC.

The rearrangement uses TRBV9 and TRBJ1-6, with no clear D. Per the germline V gene, CDR1 is SGDLS and CDR2 is YYNGEE. V was trimmed by 4 bases and J by 7 bases, leaving 9 bases between them. The CDR3 is made up of 13 amino acids. The CDR3 DNA sequence: TGTGCCAGCAGCCTCGAGGGAAATTCACCCCTCCACTTT. This encodes CASSLEGNSPLHF.

The chain employs TRBV7-8 and TRBJ2-7; 7 bases are shared with TRBD1. J lost 0 bases, V lost 5 bases, and 4 bases had no gene match. The germline gives CDR1 SGHVS, CDR2 FQNEAQ. The CDR3 has 14 amino acids. DNA of the CDR3: TGTGCCAGCAGCCCCGGGACAGTCTCCTACGAGCAGTACTTC. It specifies CASSPGTVSYEQYF. Full variable domain (remainder filled in from reference TRBV7-8 and TRBJ2-7): GAGVSQSPRYKVAKRGQDVALRCDPISGHVSLFWYQQALGQGPEFLTYFQNEAQLDKSGLPSDRFFAERPEGSVSTLKIQRTQQEDSAVYLCASSPGTVSYEQYFGPGTRLTVT.

This clone appeared a single time. The gene calls are TRBV7-3 and TRBJ2-3, with 12 positions matching TRBD2. V lost 5 bases, J lost 0 bases, and 3 bases stayed unmatched. The CDR3 runs 16 residues. Germline lookup yields CDR1 SGHTA and CDR2 FQGTGA. The CDR3 here is CASSPGTSGSTDTQYF. The CDR3 nucleotides read TGTGCCAGCAGCCCCGGGACTAGCGGGAGCACAGATACGCAGTATTTT.

On this clone: The junction differs from germline at one of its ends, possibly a read error. The chain combines TRBV7-9 with TRBJ2-5, with 11 bases matching TRBD2. Germline V gives CDR1 SEHNR, CDR2 FQNEAQ (reference sequence). CDR3 size: 17 residues. CDR3: CSSSLPTSGGNQETQYF. CDR3 sequence (DNA): TGTTCCAGCAGCTTACCCACTAGCGGGGGAAACCAAGAGACCCAGTACTTC.

As to this clone: One junction end disagrees with the germline gene, perhaps due to a read error. The genes are TRBV7-7 and TRBJ2-1, with a tentative D call TRBD1 (5 bases). Per germline, CDR1 SSHAT and CDR2 FNYEAQ (reference sequence). This CDR3 is 13 amino acids long. CDR3 DNA sequence: TGTGCTAGCAGCTCCAGTCGGCAGGGTGAGCAGTTCTTC. Translating it yields CASSSSRQGEQFF.

The chain has TRBV13 and TRBJ2-5, with D perhaps matching TRBD2 (7 bases). Trimming stripped 2 bases from V and 5 bases from J, with 15 bases between. The CDR3 has 15 amino acids. Germline CDR1 and CDR2: PRHDT and FYEKMQ (reference sequence). The CDR3 reads CASSLSRGRVETQYF. CDR3 coding DNA: TGTGCCAGCAGCTTATCGCGGGGGCGGGTTGAGACCCAGTACTTC.